One and the same sample provided the 30 T cell receptor beta chains below, sequenced in a study of blood T cell repertoires in COVID-19. Libraries were prepared by immunoSEQ multiplex PCR; TCRdb keeps only in-frame clonotypes and omits some of them. The sample has about 250,000 clones, 65% to 85% seen once. The source material was peripheral blood. The receptors here all came from a man aged 80 or over with acute or convalescent COVID-19.

CDR3 amino acids: CASSLTVADTGELFF. The CDR3 DNA reads TGCGCCAGCAGCTTGACAGTGGCCGACACCGGGGAGCTGTTTTTT. This rearrangement joins TRBV5-1 to TRBJ2-2, with D uncertain. V lost 1 base and J 3 bases, leaving 10 bases between the germline ends. In germline, CDR1 is SGHRS, CDR2 YFSETQ. The CDR3 sequence is 15 residues long.

The chain recombines TRBV2 with TRBJ1-4; 8 positions agree with TRBD1. This CDR3 has 14 amino acids. J gave up 4 bases and V 5 bases, and 3 bases lay outside the gene matches. Germline CDR1 SNHLY, CDR2 FYNNEI. The CDR3 is CASSQGARNEKLFF. In nucleotides, the CDR3 is TGTGCCAGCAGTCAGGGGGCACGTAATGAAAAACTGTTTTTT.

The V gene is TRBV10-3, the J gene TRBJ2-2; 9 bases are a match to TRBD2. Per germline, CDR1 ENHRY and CDR2 SYGVKD. This CDR3 region has 14 residues. The V and J ends lost 8 bases and 2 bases, in that order; junction bases with no gene match: 3. CDR3 loop: CAILAGLNTGELFF. As DNA, the CDR3 is TGTGCCATCCTAGCGGGGCTTAACACCGGGGAGCTGTTTTTT.

This sequence joins TRBV5-1 and TRBJ1-6; TRBD1 aligns across 10 bases. Germline trimming cut 4 bases from V and 10 bases from J; bases unmatched to any gene: 11. In germline, CDR1 is SGHRS, CDR2 YFSETQ. There are 16 residues in the CDR3. The CDR3 DNA sequence: TGCGCCAGCAGCCCCGCGGGACAGGGGAATGGATCACCCCTCCACTTT. It yields the protein CASSPAGQGNGSPLHF.

CDR3 DNA: TGTGCCAGCAGCCTTAGCCGGCGTGGCACCGGGGAGCTGTTTTTT. It codes for CASSLSRRGTGELFF. The V call is TRBV7-9, the J call TRBJ2-2, with D uncertain. V lost 5 bases to trimming and J lost 4 bases, with 14 bases between them. Germline CDR1 SEHNR, CDR2 FQNEAQ (reference sequence). CDR3 size: 15 residues.

V is TRBV7-8 and J is TRBJ2-1; 8 bases align to TRBD2. The CDR3 extends over 14 amino acids. The trim removed 4 bases at V and 8 bases at J, leaving 7 bases unmatched. CDR1 is SGHVS and CDR2 is FQNEAQ in the germline V gene. Written as DNA, the CDR3 is TGTGCCAGCAGCTCTCGGGGGGGTTCTGATGAGCAGTTCTTC. Its protein is CASSSRGGSDEQFF.

This clone was seen a handful of times. The rearrangement uses TRBV3-1 (or the pseudogene TRBV3-2) and TRBJ2-2; tentatively, D is TRBD1 (6 bases). Trimming took 0 bases from V and 4 from J, leaving 15 bases between them. Germline V CDR1 and CDR2: LGHDT, YNNKEL (reference sequence). The CDR3 contains 17 residues. CDR3 residues: CASSQDLTGMGTGELFF. The DNA for the CDR3 is TGTGCCAGCAGCCAAGACCTAACAGGGATGGGCACCGGGGAGCTGTTTTTT.

The V gene is TRBV19, the J gene TRBJ2-3; 7 nucleotides agree with TRBD1. Germline-derived CDR1 and CDR2 are LNHDA and SQIVND (reference sequence). Losses at the gene ends were 3 bases for V and 6 bases for J; bases not matched to a gene: 6. There are 14 residues in the CDR3. CDR3 DNA sequence: TGTGCCAGTAGTATTAGACCGGGACAGGATACGCAGTATTTT. Amino acid sequence: CASSIRPGQDTQYF.

The chain has TRBV5-1 and TRBJ2-7; D unresolved. V dropped 2 bases and J dropped 1 base, with 7 bases sitting between them. The length of the CDR3 is 13 residues. The germline CDR1 and CDR2 sequences are SGHRS and YFSETQ. The chain's CDR3 is CASSFSGSYEQYF. Here the CDR3 DNA reads TGCGCCAGCAGCTTTTCCGGGTCCTACGAGCAGTACTTC.

The V gene is TRBV18, the J gene TRBJ1-6; D ambiguous. This CDR3 region has 18 residues. The V gene's germline CDR1 is KGHSH and CDR2 LQKENI. Trimming removed 1 base from V and 0 bases from J, with 13 bases in between. CDR3 residues: CASSPQSSTFSYNSPLHF. In nucleotides, the CDR3 is TGTGCCAGCTCACCACAGAGTTCTACTTTCTCCTATAATTCACCCCTCCACTTT.

The V gene is TRBV6-1, the J gene TRBJ1-5; D gene unclear. Trimming took 1 base from V and 10 from J, leaving 11 bases between them. Germline V gene data show CDR1 as MNHNS and CDR2 as SASEGT. The CDR3 length is 13 residues. CDR3 sequence: CASSEERGLPQHF. The CDR3 DNA sequence: TGTGCCAGCAGTGAAGAACGGGGTCTCCCCCAGCATTTT.

The J gene is TRBJ2-6, the V gene TRBV10-3, with TRBD1 as a possible D gene (7 bases). The CDR3 covers 18 residues. Germline values: CDR1 ENHRY, CDR2 SYGVKD. V lost 5 bases to trimming and J lost 0 bases, with 17 bases between them. CDR3: CAISPRGQFSSGANVLTF. The CDR3 DNA sequence: TGTGCCATCAGTCCGCGGGGACAGTTCAGCTCTGGGGCCAACGTCCTGACTTTC.

In this sample, this clone turned up once. The V and J genes are TRBV7-3 and TRBJ2-3; 10 positions agree with TRBD1. V dropped 0 bases and J dropped 4; count of bases not matched to a gene: 7. The CDR3 spans 17 residues. Germline assignment: CDR1 SGHTA and CDR2 FQGTGA. The CDR3: CASSLTGTGEIPDTQYF. DNA of the CDR3: TGTGCCAGCAGCTTAACGGGGACAGGGGAAATCCCAGATACGCAGTATTTT.

This clone was seen a single time. The chain joins TRBV7-2 to TRBJ2-4; 11 bases are shared with TRBD1. Germline V gives CDR1 SGHTA, CDR2 FQGNSA. This CDR3 is 18 amino acids long. Trimming at V came to 2 bases and at J to 1 base, leaving 7 bases not matched to a gene. CDR3 sequence reads: CASSLWTGGDGAKNIQYF. The CDR3 DNA follows: TGTGCCAGCAGCTTATGGACAGGGGGCGATGGGGCCAAAAACATTCAGTACTTC.

This clone was seen only once. The chain has TRBV5-1 and TRBJ2-2; TRBD1 matches 8 bases. Looked up from germline, CDR1 is SGHRS and CDR2 is YFSETQ. J gave up 7 bases and V 0 bases, and 11 bases lay outside the gene matches. CDR3 length: 17 residues. The CDR3 loop reads CASSLVSGGGNDGELFF. The CDR3 nucleotides read TGCGCCAGCAGCTTGGTGTCAGGGGGCGGGAATGACGGGGAGCTGTTTTTT.

V is TRBV7-8 and J is TRBJ1-2; no firm D call. Germline V gene lookup returns CDR1 SGHVS and CDR2 FQNEAQ. The CDR3 spans 15 residues. Trimming took 9 bases from V and 2 from J, leaving 19 bases between them. The DNA of the CDR3 is TGTGCCAGTACTTACGGGGTACAGACAAACTATGGCTACACCTTC. This translates into CASTYGVQTNYGYTF.

The V and J genes are TRBV10-3 and TRBJ1-2; D uncertain. The germline gives CDR1 ENHRY, CDR2 SYGVKD. The CDR3 is made up of 15 amino acids. The germline V and J ends were trimmed by 2 bases and 3 bases, with 13 bases remaining between them. In DNA, the CDR3 is TGTGCCATCAGTGAGGGTTCGGGATGGGACTATGGCTACACCTTC. Residues: CAISEGSGWDYGYTF.

The chain combines TRBV5-8 with TRBJ1-5, with D tentatively TRBD1 (6 bases). Germline values: CDR1 SGHTS, CDR2 YDEGEE. CDR3 length equals 16 residues. Trimming removed 0 bases at V and 4 bases at J, with 14 bases between. For the CDR3, the DNA is TGTGCCAGCAGCTTGGATGGCGGGGGGCGGAATCAGCCCCAGCATTTT. Protein product: CASSLDGGGRNQPQHF.

V usage is TRBV10-3 and J usage is TRBJ2-7, with 7 bases lining up with TRBD2. V lost 10 bases, J lost 12 bases, and 18 bases stayed unmatched. The CDR3 is made up of 13 amino acids. Germline-derived CDR1 and CDR2 are ENHRY and SYGVKD. The CDR3 coding sequence is TGTGCCACTCGACCCCTGACTAGCAAGATACGGTACTTC. Residues: CATRPLTSKIRYF.

The chain couples TRBV7-2 to TRBJ1-5; D gene unclear. The V and J ends lost 1 base and 0 bases respectively, with 7 bases between them. The CDR3 runs to 15 residues. CDR1 and CDR2 from the germline V gene are SGHTA and FQGNSA. Written as DNA, the CDR3 is TGTGCCAGCAGCTTAGATTCTCGTAGCAATCAGCCCCAGCATTTT. It specifies CASSLDSRSNQPQHF.

The chain couples TRBV7-2 to TRBJ2-1; 7 bases are a match to TRBD2. Losses at the gene ends were 1 base for V and 7 bases for J; bases not matched to a gene: 10. The V gene's germline CDR1 is SGHTA and CDR2 FQGNSA. This CDR3 has 16 residues. The CDR3 nucleotides are TGTGCCAGCAGCTTAGGATCTAGCGGCCTTCGTAATGAGCAGTTCTTC. Amino acid sequence: CASSLGSSGLRNEQFF.

V is TRBV5-4 and J is TRBJ1-3; D is perhaps TRBD1 (5 bases). Germline V gives CDR1 SGHNT, CDR2 YYREEE (reference sequence). There are 16 residues in the CDR3. V was clipped by 3 bases and J by 4 bases, with 17 bases between them. The CDR3 DNA sequence: TGTGCCAGCAGCTCGAGTACAGGTTTGGGAGGAAACACCATATATTTT. This encodes CASSSSTGLGGNTIYF.

The chain uses TRBV28 and TRBJ2-2; TRBD1 is a possible D gene (6 bases). Germline assignment: CDR1 MDHEN and CDR2 SYDVKM. CDR3 length: 14 amino acids. Trimming left V 0 bases short and J 6 bases short, with 8 bases between. In DNA form, the CDR3 reads TGTGCCAGCAGTTTATGGGGGGCGGCCGGGGAGCTGTTTTTT. Encoded protein: CASSLWGAAGELFF.

The chain has TRBV5-4 and TRBJ2-3; 10 bases align to TRBD1. This CDR3 region has 16 residues. Losses at the gene ends were 0 bases for V and 2 bases for J; bases not matched to a gene: 3. CDR1 and CDR2 (germline): SGHNT, YYREEE (reference sequence). The CDR3 DNA is TGTGCCAGCAGCTTGGGGGACAGGGGAGACACAGATACGCAGTATTTT. It codes for CASSLGDRGDTDTQYF.

The V call is TRBV5-4, the J call TRBJ2-1; 7 bases are a match to TRBD1. Germline CDR1 and CDR2: SGHNT and YYREEE (reference sequence). V dropped 4 bases and J dropped 5; count of bases not matched to a gene: 12. The CDR3 length is 16 residues. CDR3 residues: CASSPPNRQGDNEQFF. The CDR3 nucleotides are TGTGCCAGCAGCCCCCCAAATAGACAGGGCGACAATGAGCAGTTCTTC.

This rearrangement joins TRBV5-4 to TRBJ2-1; perhaps TRBD2 as D (6 bases). The CDR3 has 16 residues. Looked up from germline, CDR1 is SGHNT and CDR2 is YYREEE (reference sequence). V was cut by 4 bases and J by 0 bases, with 14 bases left in between. CDR3 amino acids: CASSPRGGSSYNEQFF. CDR3 sequence (DNA): TGTGCCAGCAGCCCGCGGGGTGGGAGCTCCTACAATGAGCAGTTCTTC.

The chain recombines TRBV10-3 with TRBJ2-7; 8 nucleotides line up with TRBD1. Per germline, CDR1 ENHRY and CDR2 SYGVKD. The length of the CDR3 is 15 residues. V lost 11 bases to trimming and J lost 5 bases; unmatched junction nucleotides: 17. The CDR3 bases are TGTGCCGTAGGCGGCAAACAGGGGGGTTCCAACGAGCAGTACTTC. It translates to CAVGGKQGGSNEQYF.

This clone was counted once. The V and J genes are TRBV4-1 and TRBJ1-3, with D possibly matching TRBD1 (6 bases). Germline V gene lookup returns CDR1 MGHRA and CDR2 YSYEKL. Trimming pared 0 bases from V and 1 base from J, leaving 10 bases between. The CDR3 consists of 16 residues. In DNA form, the CDR3 reads TGCGCCAGCAGCCAAGATCCCCAGGGGTCTGGAAACACCATATATTTT. Protein sequence: CASSQDPQGSGNTIYF.

The J gene is TRBJ2-1, the V gene TRBV27; maybe TRBD2 (6 bases). Trimming pared 5 bases from V and 0 bases from J, leaving 17 bases between. Germline assignment: CDR1 MNHEY and CDR2 SMNVEV (reference sequence). The CDR3 is 17 residues long. CDR3 DNA sequence: TGTGCCAGCAGTACCACCTTGGGCGGGACCTCCTACAATGAGCAGTTCTTC. Translation gives CASSTTLGGTSYNEQFF.

A note on this clone: A much larger clone sits a single nucleotide away, making a read error possible. J is TRBJ1-1 and V is TRBV5-1; D perhaps matches TRBD1 (6 bases). Germline V gene lookup returns CDR1 SGHRS and CDR2 YFSETQ. V was clipped by 3 bases and J by 1 base, with 7 bases between them. This CDR3 contains 13 residues. CDR3 loop: CASSWGQNTEAFF. The CDR3 nucleotides read TGCGCCAGCAGCTGGGGACAGAACACTGAAGCTTTCTTT. Full variable domain (outside the CDR3, taken from reference TRBV5-1 and TRBJ1-1): KAGVTQTPRYLIKTRGQQVTLSCSPISGHRSVSWYQQTPGQGLQFLFEYFSETQRNKGNFPGRFSGRQFSNSRSEMNVSTLELGDSALYLCASSWGQNTEAFFGQGTRLTVV.